This TCR beta chain derives from a study of cytomegalovirus exposure and HLA in healthy donors. Study details: Earlier, 100 million or so unique TCR beta sequences were recovered from around 190 million T cells by an analysis. Genetic ancestry analysis placed around 76% of the roughly 400 donors that were genotyped in the Caucasian-associated cluster.

The CDR3 is 15 residues long. Germline V gene data show CDR1 as MDHEN and CDR2 as SYDVKM. With 6 bases clipped from V and 4 bases from J, the junction kept 9 bases outside the gene matches. Concerning this clone itself: The antigen remains undetermined.

Study findings and constraints: Published work reported that the classifier diagnosed cytomegalovirus status with high specificity and sensitivity. As a later analysis revealed, most CMV-associated TCR beta chains appeared HLA-restricted.

It was with 60 Vbeta and 13 Jbeta primers that the PCR ran. Assay: immunoSEQ multiplex PCR; the TCRdb copy retains only in-frame clones and omits some. Of 210,000 or so clones in the sample, over 60% were seen once. This receptor was identified in a man aged 18 to 30 in good health and CMV-seronegative. Sequencing was carried out using PBMCs. This rearrangement joins TRBV28 to TRBJ1-3, with 7 bases identical to TRBD1. The CDR3 DNA follows: TGTGCCAGCAGCCCAGGGGGGCCTCGAGGAAACACCATATATTTT. Translated: CASSPGGPRGNTIYF.